This TCR beta chain was identified during a study of cytomegalovirus exposure and HLA in healthy donors (dated by TCRdb to the late 2010s). About the full investigation: An earlier analysis of about 530 of the donors reported 250 to 350 Gb of sequence data and 90 million to 120 million unique TCR beta sequences obtained from around 180 million T cells. Among the approximately 400 genotyped donors, approximately 81% belonged to the genetic ancestry cluster associated with self-reported Caucasian donors. The T cell repertoires of 666 subjects were profiled by immunosequencing and related to cytomegalovirus serostatus. The study aimed to test whether cataloging public T cell receptors could reveal signatures of past pathogen exposure. In a later genetic analysis, genome-wide SNP genotypes for about 55% of the roughly 700 donors were used, and that subset was treated as a discovery cohort. Rather than using new phenotypic data, the later analysis identified candidate immune exposures from TCR beta sequences and from how often those sequences occurred across donors. Besides the first cohort of 550 to 750 subjects, a separate validation cohort made up of over 95 different subjects was used. Every repertoire in the discovery cohort had been generated on one and the same sequencing platform. Alongside the repertoire data, information on donor age, sex, ethnicity and CMV serostatus was compiled. To decide whether each TCR beta V gene segment behaved as functional or pseudogenic, an earlier analysis of 587 of the donors relied on high-throughput TCR beta sequencing. In a later analysis, previously published TCR beta repertoires from 670 or so donors were re-analyzed and high-resolution HLA genotyping was added so that TCR occurrence patterns could be studied. Approximately 300 gigabases of sequencing data and roughly 80 million unique TCR sequences made up an early release that covered several hundred HLA-typed donors. Typing coverage varied by locus: about 620-630 donors for A, B, C, DRB1 and DQB1; under 550 for DQA1; more than 600 for DPA1; fewer than 480 for DPB1. HLA typing covered class I and class II loci at four-digit resolution. Because of strong linkage in the cohort, roughly five DR-DQ haplotypes were treated as single units for association and clustering. To predict cytomegalovirus infection status, the study brought together high-throughput TCR immunosequencing, statistical association of individual TCRs with disease status, and machine learning. On average, roughly 250,000 unique TCR beta nucleotide sequences were sequenced per donor among 398 genotyped donors of the cohort, with roughly 18% of those sequences being non-productive.

The study at large found these results: In a later analysis, around 17,000 TCR beta sequences were associated with specific HLA alleles at a false discovery rate of 0.05. In an earlier analysis of more than 450 of the donors, most TCR beta V segments were observed in productive rearrangements about 90% or about 30% of the time, broadly matching IMGT annotations. A further reported finding was that TCR beta sequences accurately predicted the HLA-A and HLA-B alleles for most subjects in the first cohort. According to the authors, the approach could potentially be generalized to other disease states and immunological phenotypes. An association between a missense DCLRE1C variant and V-gene and J-gene trimming of TCR beta chains was found in a later genetic analysis and replicated in an independent cohort. In both the original and validation cohorts, the classifier was reported to diagnose cytomegalovirus status with high specificity and sensitivity. Across donors, most TCR sequences were observed very rarely, whereas some public TCRs were present in many individuals. Presence/absence analyses assumed roughly uniform sequencing depth across donors, an assumption that may not hold. The study gave a list of about 160 TCR beta chains associated with cytomegalovirus. CMV serostatus was the only immune exposure information available for the cohort. In a later analysis, HLA-associated TCR beta chains showed more clonal expansion and lower generation probabilities than non-associated chains that were equally common. A later analysis found that most CMV-associated TCR beta chains appeared HLA-restricted, with HLA associations seemingly driven largely by CMV exposure. This cohort had only TCR beta chains sequenced, and the lack of alpha or paired-chain data limited which features could be detected. Because some donors lacked HLA typing at each locus, the association tests relied only on the typed subset. In vitro tests confirmed that a few of the cytomegalovirus-associated TCR beta chains recognize cytomegalovirus antigens. In a later analysis, several top co-occurrence clusters were reported to appear linked to parvovirus B19, influenza, CMV and Epstein-Barr virus. Compared with the roughly 710-donor mean, donors in an Asian-associated ancestry cluster had fewer N-insertions in productive TCRs, according to a later genetic analysis. When HLA alleles, especially DR and DQ, strongly co-occurred, attributing TCR associations to individual alleles was difficult. A later analysis found that TCR association rates varied across HLA loci, with DRB1 alleles showing the most associated TCRs and HLA-C alleles the fewest. The 87-base-pair reads could not distinguish some IMGT-functional V segments, including TRBV6-2 and TRBV6-3, so those segments were excluded. A cluster of highly shared sequence variants was judged likely to be a technical artifact of the sequencing pipeline. Correlated functional status among segregating V segments might reflect linkage disequilibrium, but an unknown experimental factor could not be ruled out. Because counts were too low, under 20 rarely observed V segments, including chromosome 9 orphons, were left out of the earlier analysis of about 620 of the donors.

The cohort was made up of around 720 healthy bone marrow donors. All cohort members were sampled while nominally healthy, although unrecorded immune exposures were likely present. The donor tested CMV seropositive and was one of the 289 seropositive cohort members. Each donor provided a peripheral blood sample, and peripheral blood mononuclear cells were used for TCR beta sequencing. The Qiagen DNeasy Blood Extraction Kit was used to extract genomic DNA from the blood cell samples. About this clone: Its antigen is unknown. No base quality values were provided; no much bigger clone lies one nucleotide off.

Receptor libraries were prepared by the immunoSEQ multiplex PCR assay. For the multiplex PCR, a mixture combining 60 forward primers for TCR Vbeta segments and 13 reverse primers for TCR Jbeta segments was used. A multiplex PCR assay on genomic DNA amplified the CDR3 region of rearranged TCR beta genes. The amplified TCR beta libraries were sequenced on the Illumina HiSeq System as 87-base-pair reads. In the source study's methods: A later analysis counted tens of millions of unique TCR beta chains across the 550 to 700 repertoires, and some 11 million of these chains were shared by at least two donors. Raw reads were error-corrected and collapsed into unique sequences with a nearest-neighbor algorithm that merged closely related sequences to remove PCR and sequencing errors. CDR3 sequences were aligned to IMGT reference sequences to assign V, D and J gene segments. For a sequence to be retained, at least a six-nucleotide match to both a V gene segment and a J gene segment was required. A rearrangement counted as productive if the CDR3 had no stop codons and remained in frame with V and J, and every other rearrangement counted as non-productive. Following IMGT convention, CDR3 was defined as the stretch from the second conserved V-encoded cysteine up to the conserved J-encoded phenylalanine. In an earlier analysis of roughly 580 of the donors, sequences lacking an unambiguous match to a single V gene segment were excluded. An earlier analysis of a few hundred of the donors called V segments functional above 56.7% productive rearrangements and segregating when the between-donor standard deviation exceeded 5%. A statistical classification framework was developed to diagnose cytomegalovirus status using the catalog of TCR beta chain sequences. In a later analysis, V and J genes were assigned by comparing TCR nucleotide sequences against IMGT/GENE-DB human TR gene sequences. The TCRdist pipeline was used in a later analysis to assign CDR3 sequences and most-parsimonious VDJ recombination scenarios. In a later analysis, each TCR beta chain was defined by its CDR3 amino acid sequence together with its V-gene family, and reads lacking a unique V-gene family were excluded. As a way to deal with suspected cross-contamination and a sequencing artifact, a later analysis dropped 500 to 700 nucleotide sequences that were highly shared and had low generation probability. A later analysis calculated a clonal expansion index for each public chain from normalized within-repertoire ranks of inferred template counts. A later analysis computed generation probabilities with a VDJ recombination model fitted to out-of-frame rearrangements, and checked the results against IGoR. In a later analysis, hypergeometric tests were used to score TCR-TCR, TCR-HLA and TCR-CMV co-occurrence, with a repertoire-size bias correction applied to TCR pairs. In a later analysis, false discovery rates were estimated by permuting HLA or CMV assignments 20 times. In a later analysis, co-occurring TCRs were grouped using DBSCAN, and TCRdist sequence similarity was added for clustering within HLA-allele-positive subsets. Repertoires with fewer than 30,000 or more than 120,000 public chains, plus five repertoires with anomalous nucleotide sharing, were excluded from co-occurrence clustering. This is the immuneACCESS table as TCRdb keeps it, with only in-frame sequences that have V and J called. A part of the clones is gone; compared with another copy, unresolved V genes explain less than half, and the rest is unexplained. The V and J calls and clone size were taken over from that table, and D and trimming were inferred from the DNA. This sample is represented by about 67,000 clones; around 89% of them were singletons. 12% of the sample goes to the ten largest clones.

Trimming takes 3 bases from V and 0 bases from J, and the germline ends sit 6 bases apart. The CDR3 spans 14 residues, from the cysteine through the phenylalanine. Of all the DNA, just the CDR3 is kept, 42 bases in frame from base 1. Via the germline V gene (reference sequence), CDR1 is MNHEY and CDR2 SMNVEV. The material sequenced was PBMCs. The chain employs TRBV27 and TRBJ2-1; the D gene is not confidently resolved. This TCR was sampled from a woman in her thirties in good health and CMV-seropositive. The CDR3 region reads CASSFEDSYNEQFF. The sequence in DNA is TGTGCCAGCAGTTTCGAGGACTCCTACAATGAGCAGTTCTTC.